Below, 6 T cell receptor beta chains from the same sample are listed, as sequenced in a study of T-cell reconstitution after alpha-beta-depleted transplantation in children. Unique molecular identifiers were used to barcode this TCRbeta library. MiXCR was run by TCRdb on the PCR reads, yielding one entry per CDR3 protein. The sample consists of 250,000 to 350,000 distinct CDR3 sequences, 9.9% of them appearing once. The sequencing here drew on PBMCs from the stem cell graft donor, taken from the stem cell graft. These receptors were obtained from a human donor who donated a stem cell graft to a child with SCID.

This clonotype was counted only a few times. The chain recombines TRBV27 with TRBJ2-3; D unclear. The CDR3 is 14 residues long. The V end was cut by 3 bases, the J end by 1 base, with 8 bases between. From germline, CDR1 is MNHEY and CDR2 SMNVEV (reference sequence). The CDR3 region has the DNA TGTGCCAGCAGTTTCCGGTGGGGCACAGATACGCAGTATTTT. Translating gives CASSFRWGTDTQYF.

The chain is built from TRBV20-1 and TRBJ2-1, with 7 bases identical to TRBD2. The CDR3 has 16 amino acids. V lost 3 bases, J lost 0 bases, and 8 bases stayed unmatched. CDR1 is DFQATT and CDR2 is SNEGSKA in the germline V gene (reference sequence). In DNA, the CDR3 is TGCAGTGCTAGCCAACTAGCGCTGAGCTCCTACAATGAGCAGTTCTTC. Amino acid sequence: CSASQLALSSYNEQFF.

J is TRBJ2-2 and V is TRBV7-3; 8 nucleotides align to TRBD2. This CDR3 is built from 14 residues. After removal of 6 bases from V and 4 bases from J, the junction contained 4 bases not matched to a gene. CDR1 is SGHTA, CDR2 FQGTGA, per germline. The CDR3 here is CASRDGGVTGELFF. The CDR3 bases are TGTGCCAGCAGGGACGGGGGGGTCACCGGGGAGCTGTTTTTT. The whole variable domain, filled in from reference TRBV7-3 and TRBJ2-2, reads GAGVSQTPSNKVTEKGKYVELRCDPISGHTALYWYRQSLGQGPEFLIYFQGTGAADDSGLPNDRFFAVRPEGSVSTLKIQRTERGDSAVYLCASRDGGVTGELFFGEGSRLTVL.

This chain links TRBV20-1 with TRBJ2-1; D uncertain. The CDR3 contains 11 residues. The germline CDR1 and CDR2 sequences are DFQATT and SNEGSKA (reference sequence). Trimming stripped 2 bases from V and 10 bases from J, with 9 bases between. CDR3 region: CSARFLTEQFF. The CDR3 region has the DNA TGCAGTGCTAGATTTCTGACGGAGCAGTTCTTC.

The chain links TRBV10-3 to TRBJ2-7; 10 bases line up with TRBD1. There are 14 residues in the CDR3. Germline lookup yields CDR1 ENHRY and CDR2 SYGVKD. V gave up 9 bases and J gave up 0 bases; unmatched junction bases: 5. In nucleotides, the CDR3 is TGTGCCATGGGCCGGGACAGGGGCTCCTACGAGCAGTACTTC. This translates into CAMGRDRGSYEQYF.

This clonotype has a count of ten or more. This sequence joins TRBV10-3 and TRBJ2-2; weak D call: TRBD1 (6 bases). CDR1 and CDR2 (germline): ENHRY, SYGVKD. The CDR3 length is 12 residues. Trimming removed 5 bases from V and 7 bases from J, with 8 bases in between. The CDR3 here is CAISKDSGELFF. For the CDR3, the DNA is TGTGCCATCAGTAAGGACAGCGGGGAGCTGTTTTTT.